This TCR beta chain was obtained from a study of beta chain features in type 1 diabetes. Whole-study context: Healthy donors resembled patients in age, gender and cell yields. Study-level points and caveats: Among patients with Type 1 diabetes, TCRB CDR3s were moderately but significantly shorter in every one of the four CD4+ subsets.

A CD45RO/CCR7/CD25/CD127/CD95/CD27 panel sorted naive, central memory, regulatory and stem cell-like memory CD4+ cells. Sorting gave populations that all exceeded 98% purity. Sequenced material consisted of expressed TCRB transcripts (all of the isolated RNA was reverse transcribed). Repertoires were generated with immunoSEQ multiplex PCR, while TCRdb's copy carries only in-frame clones and drops some. The table records a few hundred thousand clones, roughly 9.8% of them present only once. As regards this clone: No antigen is known for it.

The source is a man aged 25 to 40 with type 1 diabetes. The sequencing input was central memory CD4+ T cells from blood.

The CDR3 DNA reads as TGTGCCATGCGGACTAGCGGGAGCCCCGAGCAGTACTTC. This encodes CAMRTSGSPEQYF. V is TRBV10-3 and J is TRBJ2-7; 13 bases match TRBD2. The CDR3 is 13 residues long. The germline CDR1 and CDR2 sequences are ENHRY and SYGVKD. J lost 6 bases, V lost 9 bases, and 5 bases had no gene match.